Presented here are 18 T cell receptor beta chains from one specimen sequenced in a study of CXCR3-negative and CXCR3-positive naive CD8 T cells. Each TRB cDNA library was prepared by 5' RACE (with UMI labels). TCRdb re-analyzed the 5' RACE reads; it lists each CDR3 protein once, without DNA. The sample has 75,000 or so distinct CDR3 sequences. Material for sequencing was naive CXCR3- CD8+ T cells from blood. The subset: CD45RO-CCR7+CD27+CD95- naive CD8+ T cells lacking CXCR3 (TNR3-). The source is a human donor in good health. Some clones in this sample may be carry-over from other donors' samples.

The chain employs TRBV5-1 and TRBJ1-1; TCRdb gives TRBD1 as the D gene, but with no DNA this cannot be confirmed. Germline V gene data show CDR1 as SGHRS and CDR2 as YFSETQ. The CDR3 has 12 amino acids. This chain's CDR3 is CASQGTDTEAFF.

The chain joins TRBV4-3 to TRBJ2-1. Germline CDR1 and CDR2: LGHNA and YSLEER. This CDR3 has 12 amino acids. The CDR3: CASSQDYREQFF.

This chain connects TRBV4-3 to TRBJ1-2. CDR1 is LGHNA and CDR2 is YSLEER in the germline V gene. The CDR3 extends over 13 amino acids. The CDR3 region is CASSQDRGDGYTF.

The chain uses TRBV7-9 and TRBJ2-3; the TCRdb call, TRBD1, lacks DNA for checking. CDR3 length: 15 amino acids. Germline V gene data show CDR1 as SEHNR and CDR2 as FQNEAQ (reference sequence). CDR3 sequence reads: CASSYPGQGTDTQYF.

This chain uses TRBV5-4 with TRBJ2-7; TCRdb calls TRBD2, which cannot be checked without DNA. The CDR3 consists of 15 residues. Germline V gives CDR1 SGHNT, CDR2 YYREEE (reference sequence). Here the CDR3 reads CASSLRLAGTYEQYF.

The chain couples TRBV19 to TRBJ1-1; there is no DNA to check the TCRdb D call of TRBD1. Germline V gene data show CDR1 as LNHDA and CDR2 as SQIVND (reference sequence). This CDR3 is built from 15 residues. CDR3 residues: CASSTDRNPGTEAFF.

The gene calls are TRBV5-1 and TRBJ2-7. CDR3 length: 13 amino acids. The germline V gene encodes CDR1 SGHRS and CDR2 YFSETQ. CDR3 amino acids: CASSDLSSYEQYF.

J is TRBJ2-1 and V is TRBV29-1; no DNA is available, so the TRBD2 call from TCRdb remains unchecked. Germline V gene sequence: CDR1 SQVTM, CDR2 ANQGSEA. This CDR3 contains 17 residues. This chain's CDR3 is CSVEGTSGRTSYNEQFF.

The gene calls are TRBV28 and TRBJ1-2; TCRdb calls TRBD1, which cannot be checked without DNA. This CDR3 region has 15 residues. Germline CDR1 and CDR2: MDHEN and SYDVKM. The CDR3 sequence: CASRPNSLRAYGYTF.

The rearrangement joins TRBV7-9 to TRBJ1-1; with no DNA, the TCRdb D assignment of TRBD1 cannot be verified. The CDR3 sequence is 15 residues long. Germline values: CDR1 SEHNR, CDR2 FQNEAQ (reference sequence). The CDR3 protein is CASSLSAGKNTEAFF.

The genes are TRBV5-1 and TRBJ2-5. Per the germline V gene, CDR1 is SGHRS and CDR2 is YFSETQ. The CDR3 contains 16 residues. This chain's CDR3 is CASSLDLAGDQETQYF.

The rearrangement uses TRBV14 and TRBJ1-2. The germline gives CDR1 SGHDN, CDR2 FVKESK. This CDR3 has 13 amino acids. CDR3 residues: CASSHTSDYGYTF.

The chain joins TRBV12-3 or TRBV12-4 to TRBJ2-7; TCRdb picks TRBD1, but there is no DNA to check that call. The length of the CDR3 is 17 residues. The CDR3 region is CASSTTGFSGPSYEQYF.

CDR3 sequence: CSVEDRGVGTEAFF. V is TRBV29-1 and J is TRBJ1-1; TCRdb's D call of TRBD1 is untestable without DNA. CDR3 length equals 14 residues. Germline assignment: CDR1 SQVTM and CDR2 ANQGSEA.

The chain employs TRBV25-1 and TRBJ2-2; absent DNA, TCRdb's TRBD1 call cannot be checked. The CDR3 is 13 residues long. Germline V CDR1 and CDR2: MGHDK, SYGVNS. The CDR3 region is CASSLPGGGELFF.

This chain joins TRBV3-1 and TRBJ1-1. Germline CDR1 is LGHDT and CDR2 is YNNKEL (reference sequence). The CDR3 is 14 residues long. CDR3 amino acids: CASSQDGRKPEAFF.

The chain joins TRBV9 to TRBJ2-2; without DNA, the TCRdb call of TRBD1 cannot be checked. Per the germline V gene, CDR1 is SGDLS and CDR2 is YYNGEE. The CDR3 totals 17 residues. CDR3 amino acids: CASSSIWGPADTGELFF.

The V call is TRBV12-3 or TRBV12-4, the J call TRBJ2-7; TCRdb calls TRBD1, which cannot be checked without DNA. This CDR3 spans 15 amino acids. CDR3 sequence: CASRPGQASSYEQYF.